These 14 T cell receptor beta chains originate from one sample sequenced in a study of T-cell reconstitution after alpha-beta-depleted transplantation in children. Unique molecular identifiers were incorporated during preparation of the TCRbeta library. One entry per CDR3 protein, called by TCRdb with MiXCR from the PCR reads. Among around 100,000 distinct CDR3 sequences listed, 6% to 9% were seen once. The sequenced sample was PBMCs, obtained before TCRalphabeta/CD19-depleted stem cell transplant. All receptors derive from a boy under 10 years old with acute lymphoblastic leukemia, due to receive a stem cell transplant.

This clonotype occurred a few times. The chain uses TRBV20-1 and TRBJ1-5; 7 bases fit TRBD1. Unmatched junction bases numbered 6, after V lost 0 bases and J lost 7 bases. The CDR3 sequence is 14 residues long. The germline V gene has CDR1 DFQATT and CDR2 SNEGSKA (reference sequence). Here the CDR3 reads CSARDRGIWQPQHF. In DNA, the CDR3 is TGCAGTGCTAGAGACAGGGGGATCTGGCAGCCCCAGCATTTT.

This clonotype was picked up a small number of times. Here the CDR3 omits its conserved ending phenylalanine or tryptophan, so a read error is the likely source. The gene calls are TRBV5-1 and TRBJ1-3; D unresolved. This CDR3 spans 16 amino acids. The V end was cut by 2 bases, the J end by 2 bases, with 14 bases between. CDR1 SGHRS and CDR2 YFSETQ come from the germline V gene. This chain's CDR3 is CASSLARPKAGNTIYL. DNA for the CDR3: TGCGCCAGCAGCTTAGCCCGGCCAAAAGCTGGAAACACCATATATTTG.

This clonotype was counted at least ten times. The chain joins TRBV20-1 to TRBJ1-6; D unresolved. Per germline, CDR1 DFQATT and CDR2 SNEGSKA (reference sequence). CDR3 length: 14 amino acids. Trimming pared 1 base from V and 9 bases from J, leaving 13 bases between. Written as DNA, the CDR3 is TGCAGTGCTAGAGGGGTCAGGTTAGGTTCACCCCTCCACTTT. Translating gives CSARGVRLGSPLHF.

The CDR3 spells CASSQVGGKETQYF. The CDR3 bases are TGTGCCAGCAGCCAAGTGGGGGGGAAGGAGACCCAGTACTTC. The J gene is TRBJ2-5, the V gene TRBV4-2, with 7 bases aligning to TRBD2. With 1 base clipped from V and 5 bases from J, the junction kept 4 bases outside the gene matches. The germline gives CDR1 LGHNA, CDR2 YNFKEQ. This CDR3 contains 14 residues.

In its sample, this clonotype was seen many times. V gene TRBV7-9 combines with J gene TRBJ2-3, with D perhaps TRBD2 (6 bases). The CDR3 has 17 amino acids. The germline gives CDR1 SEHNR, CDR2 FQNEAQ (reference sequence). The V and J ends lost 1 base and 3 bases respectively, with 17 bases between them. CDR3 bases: TGTGCCAGCAGCTTAGGAACAGGAGGGGCAGCGACAGATACGCAGTATTTT. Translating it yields CASSLGTGGAATDTQYF. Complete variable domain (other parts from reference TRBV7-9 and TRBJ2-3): DTGVSQNPRHKITKRGQNVTFRCDPISEHNRLYWYRQTLGQGPEFLTYFQNEAQLEKSRLLSDRFSAERPKGSFSTLEIQRTEQGDSAMYLCASSLGTGGAATDTQYFGPGTRLTVL.

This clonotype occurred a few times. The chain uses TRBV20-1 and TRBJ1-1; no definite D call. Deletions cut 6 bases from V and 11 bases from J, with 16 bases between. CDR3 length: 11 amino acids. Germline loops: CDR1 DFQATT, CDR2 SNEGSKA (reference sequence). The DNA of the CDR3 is TGCAGTGCCAAGTCCCCAATGGGGGCTTTCTTT. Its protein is CSAKSPMGAFF.

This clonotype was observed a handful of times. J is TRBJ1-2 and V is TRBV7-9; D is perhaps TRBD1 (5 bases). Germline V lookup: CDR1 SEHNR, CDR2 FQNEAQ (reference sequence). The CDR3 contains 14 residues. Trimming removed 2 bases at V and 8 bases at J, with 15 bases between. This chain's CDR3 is CASSLIGQGGGYTF. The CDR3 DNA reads TGTGCCAGCAGCTTAATTGGGCAGGGCGGCGGCTACACCTTC.

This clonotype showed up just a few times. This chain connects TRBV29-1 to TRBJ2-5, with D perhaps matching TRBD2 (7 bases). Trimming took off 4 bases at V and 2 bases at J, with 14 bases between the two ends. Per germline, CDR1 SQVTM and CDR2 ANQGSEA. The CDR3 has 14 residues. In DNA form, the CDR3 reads TGCAGCGTTGTGGGGCGGGGGCCTCAAGAGACCCAGTACTTC. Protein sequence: CSVVGRGPQETQYF. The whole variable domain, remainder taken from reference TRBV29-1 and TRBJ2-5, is SAVISQKPSRDICQRGTSLTIQCQVDSQVTMMFWYRQQPGQSLTLIATANQGSEATYESGFVIDKFPISRPNLTFSTLTVSNMSPEDSSIYLCSVVGRGPQETQYFGPGTRLLVL.

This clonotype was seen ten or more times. The CDR3 sequence: CASSAGLAELQETQYF. CDR3 bases: TGCGCCAGCAGCGCGGGACTAGCGGAGCTCCAAGAGACCCAGTACTTC. The chain joins TRBV5-1 to TRBJ2-5; 11 bases line up with TRBD2. The CDR3 is 16 amino acids. V lost 4 bases to trimming and J lost 1 base; unmatched junction nucleotides: 6. Germline assignment: CDR1 SGHRS and CDR2 YFSETQ.

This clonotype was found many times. This CDR3 reads CASSLDGAAYGYTF. DNA of the CDR3: TGTGCCAGCAGCTTAGATGGTGCAGCCTATGGCTACACCTTC. The chain has TRBV7-2 and TRBJ1-2; D gene ambiguous. There are 14 residues in the CDR3. Germline V CDR1 and CDR2: SGHTA, FQGNSA. V lost 1 base and J lost 4, with 10 bases in between.

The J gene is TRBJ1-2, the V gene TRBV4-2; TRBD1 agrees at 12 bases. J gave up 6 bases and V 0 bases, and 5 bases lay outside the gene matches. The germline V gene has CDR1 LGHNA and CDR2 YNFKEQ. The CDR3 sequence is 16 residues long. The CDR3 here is CASSQEWDRGLDGYTF. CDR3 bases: TGTGCCAGCAGCCAAGAGTGGGACAGGGGGCTCGATGGCTACACCTTC.

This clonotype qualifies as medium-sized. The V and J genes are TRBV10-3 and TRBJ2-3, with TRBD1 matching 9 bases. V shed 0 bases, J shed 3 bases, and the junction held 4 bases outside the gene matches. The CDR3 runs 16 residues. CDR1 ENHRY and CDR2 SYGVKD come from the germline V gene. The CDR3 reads CAISESGQGWTDTQYF. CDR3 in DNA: TGTGCCATCAGTGAGTCCGGACAGGGGTGGACAGATACGCAGTATTTT.

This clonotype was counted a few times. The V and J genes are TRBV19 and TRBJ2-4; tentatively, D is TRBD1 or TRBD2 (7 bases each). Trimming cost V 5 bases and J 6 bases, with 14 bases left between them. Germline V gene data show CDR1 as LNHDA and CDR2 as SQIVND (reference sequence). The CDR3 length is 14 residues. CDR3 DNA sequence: TGTGCCAGTAGTCCCGCCAGGGGGGGAAACATTCAGTACTTC. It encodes CASSPARGGNIQYF.

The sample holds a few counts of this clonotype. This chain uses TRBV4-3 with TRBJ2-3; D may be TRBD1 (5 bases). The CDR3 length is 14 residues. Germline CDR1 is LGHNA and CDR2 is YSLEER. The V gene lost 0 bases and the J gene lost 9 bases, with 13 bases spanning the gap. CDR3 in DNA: TGCGCCAGCAGCCAAGATTTTGGGGCAGTAACGCAGTATTTT. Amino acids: CASSQDFGAVTQYF.